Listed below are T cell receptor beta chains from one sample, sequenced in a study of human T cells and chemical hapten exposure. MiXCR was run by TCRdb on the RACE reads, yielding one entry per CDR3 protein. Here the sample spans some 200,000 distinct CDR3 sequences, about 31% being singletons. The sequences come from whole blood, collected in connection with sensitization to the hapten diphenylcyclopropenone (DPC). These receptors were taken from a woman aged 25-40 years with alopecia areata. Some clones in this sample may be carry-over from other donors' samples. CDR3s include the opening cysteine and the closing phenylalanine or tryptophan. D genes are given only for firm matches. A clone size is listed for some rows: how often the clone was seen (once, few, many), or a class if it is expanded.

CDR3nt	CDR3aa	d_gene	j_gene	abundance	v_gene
TGCAGTGCTAGAGTGGGGGCGCGAGTTTATGGCTACACCTTC	CSARVGARVYGYTF	NA	TRBJ1-2	few	TRBV20-1
TGTGCCTCACAGCATCCAGTCTATGGCTACACCTTC	CASQHPVYGYTF	NA	TRBJ1-2	few	TRBV28
TGTGCCAGCAGTGGGACGGCAGCCTCTTACGAGCAGTACTTC	CASSGTAASYEQYF	NA	TRBJ2-7	NA	TRBV6-5
TGCAGTGCTGGCAAGGACTACGAGCAGTACTTC	CSAGKDYEQYF	NA	TRBJ2-7	NA	TRBV20-1
TGCGCCAGCAGCCAAACTACAGGGTCGGGGGCCAACGTCCTGACTTTC	CASSQTTGSGANVLTF	NA	TRBJ2-6	NA	TRBV4-3
TGCAGCGTCCCCGGACTAGTCCGTCAAGAGACCCAGTACTTC	CSVPGLVRQETQYF	TRBD2	TRBJ2-5	few	TRBV29-1
TGTGCCAGCGGGCATCCGGACAGGAATTACTACAATGAGCAGTTCTTC	CASGHPDRNYYNEQFF	TRBD1	TRBJ2-1	NA	TRBV28
TGTGCCAGCAGCTCACAGGATGCTTACTATGGCTACACCTTC	CASSSQDAYYGYTF	NA	TRBJ1-2	NA	TRBV5-6
TGCGCCAGCAGCTTGGACGGGGCCCCGAACACTGAAGCTTTCTTT	CASSLDGAPNTEAFF	NA	TRBJ1-1	NA	TRBV5-1
TGCAGCGCGGAGGGGCGGGATGAGGGGGAGACCCAGTACTTC	CSAEGRDEGETQYF	NA	TRBJ2-5	NA	TRBV29-1
TGTGCCAGCAGTCCCTCCGGGACAGGCTCCGGGGAGCTGTTTTTT	CASSPSGTGSGELFF	TRBD1	TRBJ2-2	NA	TRBV12-3/TRBV12-4
TGTGCCAGCAGCTTGTTGATGACAGCACATCAGCCCCAGCATTTT	CASSLLMTAHQPQHF	NA	TRBJ1-5	NA	TRBV5-5
TGTGCCAGCAGTTTACTTAGGACAGCCCAAAACACCGGGGAGCTGTTTTTT	CASSLLRTAQNTGELFF	NA	TRBJ2-2	few	TRBV27
TGTGCCAGCAGCTTAGTCGCGGGTCAGCCCCAGCATTTT	CASSLVAGQPQHF	NA	TRBJ1-5	NA	TRBV7-9
TGTGCCAGCAGCTTAGGCCGGACAGGGTCAGATACGCAGTATTTT	CASSLGRTGSDTQYF	TRBD1	TRBJ2-3	once	TRBV7-2
TGTGCCAGCAGTGACCGGGCCTTAAATCAGCCCCAGCATTTT	CASSDRALNQPQHF	NA	TRBJ1-5	once	TRBV28
TGTGCCATCAGTGAGTTGGGCCGCTCAAGAGACACTGAAGCTTTCTTT	CAISELGRSRDTEAFF	NA	TRBJ1-1	few	TRBV10-3
TGTGCCAGCACCACAGGGAGTGAAAAACTGTTTTTT	CASTTGSEKLFF	NA	TRBJ1-4	few	TRBV12-3/TRBV12-4